This T cell receptor (beta chain) emerged from a study of T cell repertoires in cytomegalovirus infection. Study-wide context: It was the public TCR beta signatures that indicated both CMV infection and matching HLA type. Study-level points and caveats: Based on cumulative public TCR beta family frequency, carriers of CMV plus the relevant HLA were identified.

Unmatched junction bases numbered 12, after V lost 7 bases and J lost 7 bases. The CDR3 totals 15 residues. The V gene's germline CDR1 is SGHDT and CDR2 YYEEEE. TCRdb fed the reads into MiXCR, producing one record per CDR3 protein. The data contain 310,000 or so distinct CDR3 sequences, around 9.1% of them singletons. In this sample, this clonotype turned up many times. Its antigen is not identified. The gene calls are TRBV5-6 and TRBJ2-1; 9 nucleotides match TRBD1. This sequence originates from a human donor in good health (CMV status not recorded). Some clones in this sample may be carry-over from other donors' samples. Sequenced sample: PBMCs. The DNA of the CDR3 is TGTGCCAGCGCGCAGGGACAGGGCGTCTTGAATGAGCAGTTCTTC. This encodes CASAQGQGVLNEQFF.